This T cell receptor beta chain was identified in a study of cytomegalovirus exposure and HLA in healthy donors. Across the study: An analysis done earlier identified 90 million to 120 million unique TCR beta sequences from 200 million or so T cells. HLA-typed donors were the source of approximately 80 million unique TCRs, which an early data release held. Whole-study results and caveats: With later analysis, a missense DCLRE1C variant became linked to TCR beta V- and J-gene trimming.

The donors comprised healthy bone marrow donors. In the PCR, 60 Vbeta and 13 Jbeta primers were used. Sequencing used immunoSEQ multiplex PCR; TCRdb keeps in-frame clones, though not all of them. This sample yields a few hundred thousand clones, of which about 90% are seen a single time; 1.5% to 2% belongs to the top ten. Worth noting for this clone: Its antigen is not identified.

The CDR3 is 13 residues long. V lost 4 bases and J lost 5; bases outside the gene matches: 3. The germline V gene encodes CDR1 MNHNS and CDR2 SASEGT. V gene TRBV6-1 combines with J gene TRBJ2-5; 8 nucleotides agree with TRBD2. The sequenced sample consisted of PBMCs. The receptor's source is a girl aged 2-10 years in good health and CMV-seronegative. CDR3 DNA: TGTGCCAGCAGTGGGCTAGCGGGTGAGACCCAGTACTTC. Its protein product is CASSGLAGETQYF.